One sample yielded the 28 T cell receptor beta chains listed below, sequenced in a study of circulating and synovial CD4+ cells in juvenile arthritis. TCRdb's table, derived via immunoSEQ multiplex PCR, lists solely in-frame clones and lacks some. The table includes some 33,000 clones, roughly 94% detected once. The sample taken for sequencing was CD4+ T cells from blood. These receptors were obtained from a human donor with juvenile idiopathic arthritis.

The chain is built from TRBV19 and TRBJ2-3, with D perhaps matching TRBD1 (6 bases). CDR1 and CDR2 from the germline V gene are LNHDA and SQIVND (reference sequence). The germline V and J ends were trimmed by 6 bases and 1 base, with 11 bases remaining between them. The CDR3 spans 14 residues. The CDR3 coding sequence is TGTGCCAGTAGCCTGACAGGCCGCACAGATACGCAGTATTTT. It codes for CASSLTGRTDTQYF.

The rearrangement joins TRBV9 to TRBJ2-5, with 9 positions matching TRBD1. The V and J ends lost 3 bases and 5 bases, in that order; junction bases with no gene match: 8. The CDR3 spans 15 residues. Germline V gene lookup returns CDR1 SGDLS and CDR2 YYNGEE. The CDR3 reads CASSANTGGGETQYF. CDR3 DNA: TGTGCCAGCAGCGCTAACACAGGGGGCGGGGAGACCCAGTACTTC.

The chain combines TRBV4-1 with TRBJ1-5, with D possibly being TRBD1 (5 bases). The V gene's germline CDR1 is MGHRA and CDR2 YSYEKL. The CDR3 is made up of 17 amino acids. V was shortened by 0 bases and J by 7 bases, with 19 bases between the two germline ends. CDR3 nucleotide sequence: TGCGCCAGCAGCCAAGATTCAGCGCGGGGCCCACGGCAGCCCCAGCATTTT. It encodes CASSQDSARGPRQPQHF.

This clone is a singleton in its sample. The gene calls are TRBV27 and TRBJ2-6; 7 bases match TRBD1. This CDR3 comprises 14 residues. Germline trimming cut 5 bases from V and 2 bases from J; bases unmatched to any gene: 0. Per germline, CDR1 MNHEY and CDR2 SMNVEV (reference sequence). The CDR3 bases are TGTGCCAGCAGTACAGGGGCTGGGGCCAACGTCCTGACTTTC. Protein: CASSTGAGANVLTF.

The V and J genes are TRBV19 and TRBJ2-7, with 7 bases aligning to TRBD2. The CDR3 has 13 amino acids. V lost 5 bases and J lost 3; bases outside the gene matches: 4. CDR1 and CDR2 from the germline V gene are LNHDA and SQIVND (reference sequence). The CDR3 region is CASSVGEGYEQYF. The CDR3 DNA reads as TGTGCCAGTAGTGTGGGGGAGGGCTACGAGCAGTACTTC.

The V gene is TRBV11-3, the J gene TRBJ2-7, with 14 bases aligning to TRBD2. CDR3 size: 15 residues. Trimming took 5 bases from V and 3 from J; bases not matched to a gene: 3. The V gene's germline CDR1 is SGHNT and CDR2 YENEEA. CDR3 loop: CASSSGLAGGYEQYF. CDR3 in DNA: TGTGCCAGCAGCAGTGGACTAGCGGGGGGCTACGAGCAGTACTTC.

The chain has TRBV29-1 and TRBJ1-2; 7 bases line up with TRBD1. Looked up from germline, CDR1 is SQVTM and CDR2 is ANQGSEA. The ends lost 2 bases at V and 5 bases at J; junction bases unmatched: 8. CDR3 size: 14 residues. CDR3 nucleotides: TGCAGCGTTGAATTCGCGCGGGACAGTTATGGCTACACCTTC. Translation gives CSVEFARDSYGYTF.

This sequence joins TRBV6-1 and TRBJ2-3; D perhaps matches TRBD2 (5 bases). This CDR3 is built from 18 residues. V shed 1 base and J shed 0 bases, with 17 bases lying between them. CDR1 and CDR2 from the germline V gene are MNHNS and SASEGT. The CDR3 here is CASSEGGSGLPSTDTQYF. CDR3 in DNA: TGTGCCAGCAGTGAAGGAGGATCGGGATTACCTAGCACAGATACGCAGTATTTT.

The chain couples TRBV6-4 to TRBJ2-3; 13 bases match TRBD2. Per germline, CDR1 MRHNA and CDR2 SNTAGT. This CDR3 comprises 15 residues. Trimming removed 2 bases from V and 4 bases from J; junction bases left unmatched: 0. CDR3 sequence reads: CASSDTSGGADTQYF. CDR3 in DNA: TGTGCCAGCAGTGACACTAGCGGGGGGGCAGATACGCAGTATTTT.

V and J are TRBV30 and TRBJ1-5; a possible D gene is TRBD1 (6 bases). Trimming removed 2 bases at V and 5 bases at J, with 13 bases between. The CDR3 has 14 amino acids. The germline gives CDR1 GTSNPN, CDR2 SVGIG (reference sequence). Written as DNA, the CDR3 is TGTGCCTGGAGTACCGGGACAATCGATCAGCCCCAGCATTTT. Amino acid sequence: CAWSTGTIDQPQHF.

V gene TRBV18 combines with J gene TRBJ1-1; unclear D gene. Trimming took 3 bases from V and 6 from J, leaving 14 bases between them. The CDR3 is 14 amino acids. Germline V gene data show CDR1 as KGHSH and CDR2 as LQKENI. The CDR3 here is CASSPVRSFAEAFF. The CDR3 coding sequence is TGTGCCAGCTCACCGGTACGGAGTTTCGCTGAAGCTTTCTTT.

The gene calls are TRBV21-1 and TRBJ2-1; TRBD1, the table's D call, was not compared with the DNA. TRBV21-1 is deemed a pseudogene. The CDR3 length is 16 residues. CDR3 in DNA: TGTGCCAGCAGCAAAGGGGCAGGGGCTCCTAACAATGAGCAGTTCTTC. Protein sequence: CASSKGAGAPNNEQFF.

The rearrangement uses TRBV7-9 and TRBJ1-1; no firm D call. V was clipped by 2 bases and J by 0 bases, with 7 bases between them. This CDR3 comprises 14 residues. Looked up from germline, CDR1 is SEHNR and CDR2 is FQNEAQ (reference sequence). The CDR3 nucleotides read TGTGCCAGCAGCTTAATTGAGGTGAACACTGAAGCTTTCTTT. Translating gives CASSLIEVNTEAFF.

The V and J genes are TRBV9 and TRBJ2-7; 12 bases align to TRBD2. The germline V gene has CDR1 SGDLS and CDR2 YYNGEE. V lost 2 bases and J lost 2; bases outside the gene matches: 5. This CDR3 region has 16 residues. The CDR3 region is CASSVLAGGPAYEQYF. CDR3 nucleotide sequence: TGTGCCAGCAGCGTTCTAGCGGGGGGGCCTGCCTACGAGCAGTACTTC.

V usage is TRBV4-3 and J usage is TRBJ1-3; D gene unclear. Germline CDR1 LGHNA, CDR2 YSLEER. V was pared by 2 bases and J by 4 bases, with 6 bases between. The CDR3 contains 13 residues. The chain's CDR3 is CASSQTSGNTIYF. CDR3 nucleotides: TGCGCCAGCAGCCAAACTTCAGGAAACACCATATATTTT.

Here the CDR3 DNA reads TGTGCCAGCGGGAGGGGGGGAATCAATAACTATGGCTACACCTTC. Amino acids: CASGRGGINNYGYTF. The chain couples TRBV6-6 to TRBJ1-2, with TRBD1 as a possible D gene (6 bases). The V gene lost 8 bases and the J gene lost 1 base, with 17 bases spanning the gap. CDR3 length: 15 residues. The germline V gene has CDR1 MNHNY and CDR2 SVGAGI (reference sequence).

The V gene is TRBV18, the J gene TRBJ2-1, with TRBD2 identical over 9 bases. V was pared by 3 bases and J by 2 bases, with 2 bases of the junction left unmatched. Germline CDR1 and CDR2: KGHSH and LQKENI. This CDR3 region has 15 residues. The CDR3 region is CASSPSGGTYNEQFF. Here the CDR3 DNA reads TGTGCCAGCTCACCTAGCGGGGGAACCTACAATGAGCAGTTCTTC.

This clone appeared a few times. The rearrangement joins TRBV7-2 to TRBJ2-3; D is perhaps TRBD1 (5 bases). Trimming pared 3 bases from V and 2 bases from J, leaving 9 bases between. This CDR3 spans 14 amino acids. Germline V gene sequence: CDR1 SGHTA, CDR2 FQGNSA. CDR3 sequence: CASSFGQITDTQYF. The DNA of the CDR3 is TGTGCCAGCAGCTTTGGACAAATCACAGATACGCAGTATTTT.

In DNA, the CDR3 is TGCGCCAGCAATAGGGGAGGGGGGGACACTGAAGCTTTCTTT. This gives the protein CASNRGGGDTEAFF. The chain uses TRBV5-1 and TRBJ1-1, with a possible D match to TRBD1 (6 bases). V gave up 6 bases and J gave up 3 bases, with 15 bases separating them. CDR3 length: 14 residues. The germline CDR1 and CDR2 sequences are SGHRS and YFSETQ.

The rearrangement joins TRBV19 to TRBJ2-1; 11 nucleotides agree with TRBD2. This CDR3 has 16 amino acids. V gave up 7 bases and J gave up 2 bases; unmatched junction bases: 7. The germline CDR1 and CDR2 sequences are LNHDA and SQIVND (reference sequence). This chain's CDR3 is CASTPSGGRTYNEQFF. DNA of the CDR3: TGTGCCAGTACCCCTAGCGGGGGGAGGACCTACAATGAGCAGTTCTTC.

The rearrangement links TRBV6-1 to TRBJ2-2; 7 nucleotides align to TRBD2. Germline trimming cut 3 bases from V and 4 bases from J; bases unmatched to any gene: 2. There are 14 residues in the CDR3. In germline, CDR1 is MNHNS, CDR2 SASEGT. The CDR3 reads CASSEGGVTGELFF. DNA of the CDR3: TGTGCCAGCAGTGAGGGGGGGGTCACCGGGGAGCTGTTTTTT.

This clone appeared once. This chain joins TRBV29-1 and TRBJ1-1; 7 bases are a match to TRBD1. The germline V gene encodes CDR1 SQVTM and CDR2 ANQGSEA. This CDR3 spans 15 amino acids. V lost 5 bases, J lost 2 bases, and 11 bases stayed unmatched. The CDR3 protein is CSVPYPQGENTEAFF. The CDR3 DNA reads TGCAGCGTTCCCTACCCCCAGGGGGAAAACACTGAAGCTTTCTTT.

V usage is TRBV7-3 and J usage is TRBJ1-1; 7 bases fit TRBD1. CDR1 and CDR2 from the germline V gene are SGHTA and FQGTGA. The V and J ends lost 6 bases and 0 bases, in that order; junction bases with no gene match: 7. There are 15 residues in the CDR3. The CDR3 is CASRPGGQMNTEAFF. The CDR3 nucleotides read TGTGCCAGCAGGCCAGGGGGACAGATGAACACTGAAGCTTTCTTT.

V and J are TRBV4-3 and TRBJ2-3, with D possibly matching TRBD2 (6 bases). The CDR3 is made up of 15 amino acids. CDR1 is LGHNA, CDR2 YSLEER, per germline. The V end lost 0 bases, the J end lost 5 bases, and 12 bases lay between the germline ends. The CDR3 nucleotides read TGCGCCAGCAGCCAAGATACGGGGGTGGGAGATACGCAGTATTTT. This translates into CASSQDTGVGDTQYF.

The gene calls are TRBV2 and TRBJ2-5, with D maybe TRBD1 (6 bases). The V end lost 6 bases, the J end lost 5 bases, and 10 bases lay between the germline ends. The CDR3 spans 12 residues. The germline gives CDR1 SNHLY, CDR2 FYNNEI. CDR3 region: CASRGAGETQYF. The CDR3 bases are TGTGCCAGCAGGGGGGCAGGGGAGACCCAGTACTTC.

The chain couples TRBV9 to TRBJ1-1; no clear D. The CDR3 totals 14 residues. The V gene's germline CDR1 is SGDLS and CDR2 YYNGEE. V was trimmed by 4 bases and J by 10 bases, leaving 20 bases between them. CDR3 sequence (DNA): TGTGCCAGCAGCTATCAAACGGACGGGGTAGGAGCTTTCTTT. It specifies CASSYQTDGVGAFF.

The chain couples TRBV7-9 to TRBJ2-2, with D possibly matching TRBD1 (6 bases). The CDR3 has 16 amino acids. V was clipped by 1 base and J by 1 base, with 10 bases between them. Germline V lookup: CDR1 SEHNR, CDR2 FQNEAQ (reference sequence). The CDR3, as DNA: TGTGCCAGCAGCTTAGGTGGGGGCTGGAACACCGGGGAGCTGTTTTTT. It specifies CASSLGGGWNTGELFF.

The chain couples TRBV5-4 to TRBJ1-2; no firm D call. Looked up from germline, CDR1 is SGHNT and CDR2 is YYREEE (reference sequence). The CDR3 length is 14 residues. V lost 4 bases to trimming and J lost 5 bases, with 15 bases between them. The CDR3 reads CASSLLEVDYGYTF. CDR3 coding DNA: TGTGCCAGCAGCCTACTGGAGGTAGATTATGGCTACACCTTC.